This T cell receptor (beta chain) was captured by sequencing in a study of beta chain features in type 1 diabetes. The study's findings and limits: Moderately but significantly shorter TCRB CDR3s were found in Type 1 diabetes patients in all four CD4+ subsets.

Of the isolated RNA, all was reverse transcribed, and so the sequenced material was expressed TCRB transcripts. The read count averaged roughly 4 million across naive, central memory and regulatory T cell samples. Here immunoSEQ multiplex PCR was the method, and the copy in TCRdb shows in-frame clones only, minus some. The sample records around 250,000 clones, approximately 15% being singletons. Germline V lookup: CDR1 SNHLY, CDR2 FYNNEI. The junction had 9 bases not matched to a gene; V was cut back by 4 bases and J by 8 bases. The CDR3 has 15 amino acids. The sample holds one count of this clone. Its antigen is not identified. The authors sorted CD4+ naive, central memory, regulatory and stem cell-like memory cells via CD45RO/CCR7/CD25/CD127/CD95/CD27.

The TCR sequence derives from a man younger than 40 with type 1 diabetes. The chain links TRBV2 to TRBJ2-1; TRBD2 aligns across 9 bases. The specimen sequenced was naive CD4+ T cells from blood. The CDR3 loop reads CASSAGGGRAHEQFF. CDR3 coding DNA: TGTGCCAGCAGTGCCGGGGGCGGGAGGGCCCATGAGCAGTTCTTC.